Presented here are 15 T cell receptor beta chains from one specimen sequenced in a study of vaccination effects on CD4 cells after COVID-19. For these receptors, no antigen is known. Profiled with immunoSEQ multiplex PCR; TCRdb holds only in-frame clones, not every one. The sample holds about 24,000 clones, about three quarters seen once. Antigen-specific CD4+ T cells were expanded (with viral peptide pools) by the ViraFEST assay ahead of sequencing. Isolation of CD4+ T cells took place after approximately 10 days of culture. Each person got two doses of an mRNA SARS-CoV-2 vaccine, BNT162b2 or mRNA-1273. This sample comprised CD4+ T cells from PBMCs cultured with HCoV-NL63 spike peptides, obtained after COVID-19 vaccination. Receptors were obtained from a human donor who received a COVID-19 vaccine.

The chain is built from TRBV29-1 and TRBJ2-5; 9 nucleotides align to TRBD2. The length of the CDR3 is 14 residues. The V segment lost 1 base and the J segment 5 bases; nucleotides outside the gene matches: 5. The germline V gene encodes CDR1 SQVTM and CDR2 ANQGSEA. As DNA, the CDR3 is TGCAGCGTTGAAGGCGGGGGGGCCTGGGAGACCCAGTACTTC. Residues: CSVEGGGAWETQYF.

This clone occurred a few times. This chain joins TRBV18 and TRBJ2-2; D perhaps matches TRBD2 (5 bases). The CDR3 totals 15 residues. Trimming stripped 2 bases from V and 1 base from J, with 8 bases between. Germline V gene data show CDR1 as KGHSH and CDR2 as LQKENI. The CDR3 here is CASSPRTGNTGELFF. As DNA, the CDR3 is TGTGCCAGCTCACCAAGGACTGGGAACACCGGGGAGCTGTTTTTT.

The CDR3 DNA is TGTGCCAGCAGCTTATCTCGTGGGCACAGCTCCTACGAGCAGTACTTC. Encoded protein: CASSLSRGHSSYEQYF. V is TRBV7-9 and J is TRBJ2-7; no definite D call. The CDR3 is 16 residues long. Germline CDR1 SEHNR, CDR2 FQNEAQ (reference sequence). V lost 2 bases and J 0 bases, leaving 14 bases between the germline ends.

The chain recombines TRBV7-8 with TRBJ2-3; D tentatively reads TRBD1 or TRBD2 (5 bases each). V lost 5 bases to trimming and J lost 2 bases, with 11 bases between them. CDR3 length equals 14 residues. Germline CDR1 and CDR2: SGHVS and FQNEAQ. CDR3 in DNA: TGTGCCAGCAGCACCGGGACCATCACAGATACGCAGTATTTT. Its translation is CASSTGTITDTQYF.

The CDR3 spells CASSIIERRSGYTF. The DNA for the CDR3 is TGTGCCAGTAGTATCATCGAACGGCGGAGTGGCTACACCTTC. The chain is built from TRBV19 and TRBJ1-2, with D hard to call. From germline, CDR1 is LNHDA and CDR2 SQIVND (reference sequence). The CDR3 is made up of 14 amino acids. Trimming took 3 bases from V and 7 from J, leaving 15 bases between them.

This clone was found a few times. The chain employs TRBV5-4 and TRBJ1-2; TRBD1 might be the D (5 bases). V lost 7 bases and J lost 7, with 17 bases in between. CDR3 length: 13 residues. Germline V gene sequence: CDR1 SGHNT, CDR2 YYREEE (reference sequence). DNA of the CDR3: TGTGCCAGCCCCGGAGGACGGGGGGTTGGCTACACCTTC. Residues: CASPGGRGVGYTF.

This clone was detected only a few times. The chain uses TRBV5-1 and TRBJ1-2; no clear D. The germline CDR1 and CDR2 sequences are SGHRS and YFSETQ. The CDR3 contains 14 residues. The V gene lost 3 bases and the J gene lost 2 bases, with 11 bases spanning the gap. CDR3 DNA sequence: TGCGCCAGCAGCTCCCACGGGCCCAACTATGGCTACACCTTC. Its translation: CASSSHGPNYGYTF.

The gene calls are TRBV9 and TRBJ1-5; maybe TRBD1 (6 bases). The CDR3 loop spans 14 amino acids. Trimming removed 0 bases at V and 4 bases at J, with 8 bases between. CDR1 is SGDLS, CDR2 YYNGEE, per germline. DNA of the CDR3: TGTGCCAGCAGCGTAGGGACAGATAATCAGCCCCAGCATTTT. It encodes CASSVGTDNQPQHF.

The chain employs TRBV24-1 and TRBJ1-2, with D uncertain. This CDR3 has 15 amino acids. V lost 4 bases and J lost 4, with 15 bases in between. Germline-derived CDR1 and CDR2 are KGHDR and SFDVKD. The CDR3 spells CATSDSRTGGYGYTF. CDR3 nucleotide sequence: TGTGCCACCAGTGACTCCCGGACTGGCGGCTATGGCTACACCTTC.

This clone was seen a handful of times. V gene TRBV11-2 combines with J gene TRBJ2-6; no reliable D call. The CDR3 consists of 16 residues. V shed 0 bases and J shed 4 bases, with 10 bases lying between them. Germline V gives CDR1 SGHAT, CDR2 FQNNGV. CDR3: CASSLEGLSGANVLTF. DNA of the CDR3: TGTGCCAGCAGCTTAGAGGGCCTCTCCGGGGCCAACGTCCTGACTTTC.

V gene TRBV5-1 combines with J gene TRBJ2-5; a weak D match, TRBD2 (6 bases). The CDR3 contains 14 residues. The ends were cut back, 6 bases at V and 0 bases at J, with 12 bases in the middle. CDR1 and CDR2 (germline): SGHRS, YFSETQ. CDR3 in DNA: TGCGCCAGCAAGGACGGGACTCACCAAGAGACCCAGTACTTC. Its protein product is CASKDGTHQETQYF.

V usage is TRBV6-5 and J usage is TRBJ1-2, with 7 bases identical to TRBD1. The germline gives CDR1 MNHEY, CDR2 SVGAGI. J was trimmed by 3 bases and V by 5 bases; bases with no gene match: 6. The CDR3 covers 14 residues. CDR3 sequence reads: CASSPLTGDYGYTF. The CDR3 DNA reads TGTGCCAGCAGTCCCCTAACAGGGGACTATGGCTACACCTTC.

The gene calls are TRBV18 and TRBJ1-2; no reliable D call. V dropped 4 bases and J dropped 6 bases, with 15 bases sitting between them. The CDR3 spans 14 residues. Germline V CDR1 and CDR2: KGHSH, LQKENI. The CDR3 here is CASSQNTEENGYTF. The CDR3 DNA is TGTGCCAGCTCACAGAATACAGAGGAAAATGGCTACACCTTC. Full variable domain (remainder filled in from reference TRBV18 and TRBJ1-2): NAGVMQNPRHLVRRRGQEARLRCSPMKGHSHVYWYRQLPEEGLKFMVYLQKENIIDESGMPKERFSAEFPKEGPSILRIQQVVRGDSAAYFCASSQNTEENGYTFGSGTRLTVV.

V gene TRBV5-1 combines with J gene TRBJ1-5; D gene unclear. The V end lost 5 bases, the J end lost 0 bases, and 6 bases lay between the germline ends. The CDR3 covers 13 residues. From germline, CDR1 is SGHRS and CDR2 YFSETQ. The CDR3 nucleotides read TGCGCCAGCAGTCGCGATAGCAATCAGCCCCAGCATTTT. Encoded protein: CASSRDSNQPQHF. Filled out from reference TRBV5-1 and TRBJ1-5, the complete variable domain reads KAGVTQTPRYLIKTRGQQVTLSCSPISGHRSVSWYQQTPGQGLQFLFEYFSETQRNKGNFPGRFSGRQFSNSRSEMNVSTLELGDSALYLCASSRDSNQPQHFGDGTRLSIL.

J is TRBJ2-5 and V is TRBV6-5; 10 bases map to TRBD1. With 6 bases clipped from V and 7 bases from J, the junction kept 8 bases outside the gene matches. The length of the CDR3 is 14 residues. In germline, CDR1 is MNHEY, CDR2 SVGAGI. The DNA of the CDR3 is TGTGCCAGCAGGGGGACAGGGGAGGCGTCGACCCAGTACTTC. This gives the protein CASRGTGEASTQYF.